This record concerns one T cell receptor (beta chain) sequence. Study members were between roughly 18 and 100 years old and lived in 24 US regions. The data were obtained in a study of blood T cell repertoires in COVID-19. V shed 5 bases and J 5 bases; nucleotides not matched to a gene: 5. CDR1 and CDR2 from the germline V gene are SGHAT and FQNNGV. The CDR3 covers 15 residues. TCRdb's table, derived via immunoSEQ multiplex PCR, lists solely in-frame clones and lacks some. The sample consists of approximately 170,000 clones, over 75% of them appearing once. The receptor's source is a woman between 18 and 29 years old who had recovered from COVID-19. The sample comprised PBMCs or T cells enriched from blood (not recorded which). The rearrangement links TRBV11-2 to TRBJ2-2, with 10 bases fitting TRBD1. CDR3 residues: CASSPTGGATGELFF. The CDR3 bases are TGTGCCAGCAGCCCGACAGGGGGCGCAACCGGGGAGCTGTTTTTT.